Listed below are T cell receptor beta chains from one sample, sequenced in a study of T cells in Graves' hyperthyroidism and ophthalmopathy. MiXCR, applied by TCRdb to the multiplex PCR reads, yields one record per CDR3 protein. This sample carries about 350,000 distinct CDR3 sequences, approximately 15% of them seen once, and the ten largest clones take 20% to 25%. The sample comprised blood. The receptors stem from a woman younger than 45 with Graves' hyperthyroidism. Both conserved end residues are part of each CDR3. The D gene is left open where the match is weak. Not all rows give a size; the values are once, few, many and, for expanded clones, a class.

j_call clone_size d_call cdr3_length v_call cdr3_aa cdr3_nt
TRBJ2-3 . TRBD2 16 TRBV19 CASSMTAGVRADTQYF TGTGCCAGTAGTATGACTGCGGGAGTACGGGCAGATACGCAGTATTTT
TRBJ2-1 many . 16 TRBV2 CASSEVGGTAYNEQFF TGTGCCAGCAGTGAGGTAGGGGGGACAGCCTACAATGAGCAGTTCTTC
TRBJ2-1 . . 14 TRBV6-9 CASSYLASYNEQFF TGTGCCAGCAGTTACTTGGCGTCCTACAATGAGCAGTTCTTC
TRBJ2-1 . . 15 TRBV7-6 CASSPTHYPYNEQFF TGTGCCAGCAGCCCGACTCACTACCCCTACAATGAGCAGTTCTTC
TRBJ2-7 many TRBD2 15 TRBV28 CASSPNRAGRYEQYF TGTGCCAGCAGCCCAAACCGAGCGGGACGCTACGAGCAGTACTTC
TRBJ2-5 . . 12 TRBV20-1 CSARRVLGTQYF TGCAGTGCTAGACGGGTTTTAGGAACCCAGTACTTC
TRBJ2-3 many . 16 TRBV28 CASIRATGISTDTQYF TGTGCCAGCATTAGGGCTACCGGGATCAGCACAGATACGCAGTATTTT
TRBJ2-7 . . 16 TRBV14 CASSQVMVGLRGEQYF TGTGCCAGCAGCCAAGTAATGGTTGGGCTCCGGGGGGAGCAGTACTTC
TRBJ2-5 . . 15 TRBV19 CASSTVKGYQETQYF TGTGCCAGTAGCACCGTCAAGGGGTACCAAGAGACCCAGTACTTC
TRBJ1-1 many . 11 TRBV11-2 CASSLMSEAFF TGTGCCAGCAGCTTAATGAGTGAAGCTTTCTTT
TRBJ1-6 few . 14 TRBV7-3 CASRSGTHNSPLHF TGTGCCAGCAGGTCCGGGACGCACAATTCACCCCTCCACTTT
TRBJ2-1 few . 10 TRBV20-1 CSLGVDEQFF TGCAGTCTAGGGGTGGATGAGCAGTTCTTC
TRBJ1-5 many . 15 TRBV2 CASSAVGPGNQPQHF TGTGCCAGCAGTGCTGTGGGGCCCGGCAATCAGCCCCAGCATTTT
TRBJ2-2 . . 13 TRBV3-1 CASSQGLSGELFF TGTGCCAGCAGCCAAGGACTCTCCGGGGAGCTGTTTTTT
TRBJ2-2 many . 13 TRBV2 CASRNSRTGELFF TGTGCCAGCAGGAATAGCCGGACCGGGGAGCTGTTTTTT
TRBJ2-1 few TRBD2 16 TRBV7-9 CASSRFSGSSNNEQFF TGTGCCAGCAGCCGGTTCAGCGGGAGCTCTAACAATGAGCAGTTCTTC
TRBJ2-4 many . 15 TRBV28 CASSLRIATKEIQYF TGTGCCAGCAGTTTGCGAATAGCCACGAAGGAGATTCAGTACTTC
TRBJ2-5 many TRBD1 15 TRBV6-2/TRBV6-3 CASSRDSNFQETQYF TGTGCCAGCAGTAGGGACAGTAACTTCCAAGAGACCCAGTACTTC
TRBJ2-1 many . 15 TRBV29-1 CSVDKAVPLYNEQFF TGCAGCGTTGATAAGGCGGTTCCCCTCTACAATGAGCAGTTCTTC
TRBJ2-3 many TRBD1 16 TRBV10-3 CASVDGDRGLTDTQYF TGTGCCAGCGTTGACGGGGACAGGGGGCTCACAGATACGCAGTATTTT
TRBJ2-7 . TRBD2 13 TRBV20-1 CSARESGRSEQYF TGCAGTGCTAGAGAGAGCGGGAGATCCGAGCAGTACTTC
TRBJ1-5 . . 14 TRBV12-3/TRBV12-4 CASCPVGPNQPQHF TGTGCCAGCTGCCCGGTAGGGCCCAATCAGCCCCAGCATTTT
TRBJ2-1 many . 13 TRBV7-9 CASSLGVGDEQFF TGTGCCAGCAGCTTAGGAGTAGGGGATGAGCAGTTCTTC
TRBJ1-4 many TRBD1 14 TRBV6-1 CASRQATGDEKLFF TGTGCCAGCAGGCAAGCGACAGGGGATGAAAAACTGTTTTTT
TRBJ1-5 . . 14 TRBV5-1 CASSLDPNRGAQHF TGCGCCAGCAGCTTAGACCCAAATCGAGGGGCCCAGCATTTT